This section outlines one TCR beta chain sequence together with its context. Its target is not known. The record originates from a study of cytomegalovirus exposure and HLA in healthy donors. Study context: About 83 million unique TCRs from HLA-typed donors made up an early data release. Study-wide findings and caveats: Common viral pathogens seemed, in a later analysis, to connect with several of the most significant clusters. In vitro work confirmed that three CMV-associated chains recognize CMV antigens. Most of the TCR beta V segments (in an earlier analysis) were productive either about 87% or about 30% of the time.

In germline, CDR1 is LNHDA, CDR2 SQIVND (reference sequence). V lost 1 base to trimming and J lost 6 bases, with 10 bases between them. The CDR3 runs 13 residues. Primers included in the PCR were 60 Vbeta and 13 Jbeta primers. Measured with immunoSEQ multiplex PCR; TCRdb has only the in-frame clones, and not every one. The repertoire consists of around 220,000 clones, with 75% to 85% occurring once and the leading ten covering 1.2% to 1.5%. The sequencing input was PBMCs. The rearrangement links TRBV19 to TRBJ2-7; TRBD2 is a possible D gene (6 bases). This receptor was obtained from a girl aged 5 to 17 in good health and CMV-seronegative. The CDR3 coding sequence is TGTGCCAGTAGTATAGGCTGGGGAGGCGAGCAGTACTTC. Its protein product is CASSIGWGGEQYF.